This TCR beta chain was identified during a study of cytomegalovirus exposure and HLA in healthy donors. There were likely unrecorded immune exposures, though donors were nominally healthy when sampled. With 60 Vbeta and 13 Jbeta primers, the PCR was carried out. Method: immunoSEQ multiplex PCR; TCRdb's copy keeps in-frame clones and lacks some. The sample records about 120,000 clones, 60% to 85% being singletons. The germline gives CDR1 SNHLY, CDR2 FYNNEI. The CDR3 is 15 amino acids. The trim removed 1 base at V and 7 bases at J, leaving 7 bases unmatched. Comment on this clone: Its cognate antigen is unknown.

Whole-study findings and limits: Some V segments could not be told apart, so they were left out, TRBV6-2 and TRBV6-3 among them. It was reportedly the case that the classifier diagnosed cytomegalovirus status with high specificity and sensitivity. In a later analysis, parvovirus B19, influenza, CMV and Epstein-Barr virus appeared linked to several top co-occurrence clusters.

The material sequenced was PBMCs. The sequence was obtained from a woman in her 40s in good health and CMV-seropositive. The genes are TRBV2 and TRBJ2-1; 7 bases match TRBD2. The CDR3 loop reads CASSEEGQGGNEQFF. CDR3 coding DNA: TGTGCCAGCAGTGAAGAGGGGCAGGGAGGGAATGAGCAGTTCTTC.